Listed below are T cell receptor beta chains from one sample, sequenced in a study of T cells in Graves' hyperthyroidism and ophthalmopathy. TCRdb processed the multiplex PCR reads anew with MiXCR; each CDR3 protein has one entry. The profile covers over 250,000 distinct CDR3 sequences, with 15% to 20% appearing a single time and approximately 60% taken by the ten largest. The sample consisted of blood. Receptors originate from a woman aged 55 to 70 with Graves' ophthalmopathy. The CDR3 runs from the conserved cysteine through the conserved F or W. Fields, in order: J gene, D gene, clone size, V gene, CDR3 DNA, CDR3 protein. D genes are given only for firm matches. Part of the rows lack a size; the others show once, few, many or a class for expanded clones.

TRBJ1-2 TRBD1 many TRBV10-3 TGTGCCATCAGTGATACCGGGACAGGGGGCGAGCACTATGGCTACACCTTC CAISDTGTGGEHYGYTF
TRBJ2-5 . . TRBV29-1 TGCAGCGCCCCGTTTGGTGGAGAGACCCAGTACTTC CSAPFGGETQYF
TRBJ2-7 TRBD2 . TRBV28 TGTGCCAGCAGTCTAGCGGACTTGTACGAGCAGTACTTC CASSLADLYEQYF
TRBJ2-6 . many TRBV2 TGTGCCAGTAGATGGTCTGGGGCCAACGTCCTGACTTTC CASRWSGANVLTF
TRBJ2-3 TRBD2 many TRBV24-1 TGTGCCACCAGTGATTTATCGCGACTAGCGGAGGGCACAGATACGCAGTATTTT CATSDLSRLAEGTDTQYF
TRBJ2-7 TRBD1 many TRBV7-2 TGTGCCAGCAGCTTAATTGGGACAGGGGGCTACGAGCAGTACTTC CASSLIGTGGYEQYF
TRBJ2-4 TRBD1 few TRBV29-1 TGCAGCGTTGAAAGGGGGCGCGGAAACATTCAGTACTTC CSVERGRGNIQYF
TRBJ2-5 TRBD1 many TRBV6-1 TGTGCCAGCAGTGACCGGGACAGGGGTCAGGAGACCCAGTACTTC CASSDRDRGQETQYF
TRBJ1-2 TRBD1 few TRBV6-1 TGTGCCAGCAGTGGGGGACAGAATCGGGGCTACACCTTC CASSGGQNRGYTF
TRBJ2-1 . . TRBV9 TGTGCCAGCAGCGTTAGCGGTAACTCCTACAATGAGCAGTTCTTC CASSVSGNSYNEQFF
TRBJ1-2 . many TRBV27 TGTGCCAGCAGTTTCGCTTCCTCTTCCGGGTCCAGCTATGGCTACACCTTC CASSFASSSGSSYGYTF
TRBJ2-6 . few TRBV10-3 TGTGCCATCAGTGAGTCAACCCACTCTGGGGCCAACGTCCTGACTTTC CAISESTHSGANVLTF
TRBJ1-2 . few TRBV5-8 TGTGCCAGCAGCCCGACTAGTTCGTATGACTACACCTTC CASSPTSSYDYTF
TRBJ2-5 . . TRBV18 TGTGCCAGCTCACCACGGTCAGGGGCCGAGGGGGGGACCCAGTACTTC CASSPRSGAEGGTQYF
TRBJ1-6 TRBD1 . TRBV6-2/TRBV6-3 TGTGCCAGCAGTTACTCGGACAGGGCCACTTCACCCCTCCACTTT CASSYSDRATSPLHF
TRBJ2-3 TRBD2 . TRBV11-2 TGTGCCAGCAGTCTAGCGGCGCTCGGCACAGATACGCAGTATTTT CASSLAALGTDTQYF